This T cell receptor (beta chain) was found in a study of blood T cell repertoires in COVID-19. Study-level background: Acute and convalescent COVID-19 samples came from the United States, Italy and Spain. T cells, B-cell-depleted T cells, or PBMCs provided the cDNA or gDNA that served as material.

This CDR3 spans 13 amino acids. V was pared by 7 bases and J by 1 base, with 10 bases between. Looked up from germline, CDR1 is SNHLY and CDR2 is FYNNEI. In the original processing: Counts of nucleated cells, estimated from reference gene primer amplification, were obtained. The repertoire was sequenced with immunoSEQ multiplex PCR; TCRdb's copy has only in-frame clones and lacks some. For V, J and clone size, that table is used; D and trimming come from the DNA. The repertoire holds about 180,000 clones, about 86% seen once, with roughly 2.9% in the top ten. The chain uses TRBV2 and TRBJ1-1, with D perhaps TRBD1 (5 bases). This clonotype was sampled from a woman aged 30 to 39 with active or convalescent COVID-19. Sequencing was done on a sample of peripheral blood. CDR3 in DNA: TGTGCCAGCACGCGGGGGGAGAACACTGAAGCTTTCTTT. Translated: CASTRGENTEAFF.